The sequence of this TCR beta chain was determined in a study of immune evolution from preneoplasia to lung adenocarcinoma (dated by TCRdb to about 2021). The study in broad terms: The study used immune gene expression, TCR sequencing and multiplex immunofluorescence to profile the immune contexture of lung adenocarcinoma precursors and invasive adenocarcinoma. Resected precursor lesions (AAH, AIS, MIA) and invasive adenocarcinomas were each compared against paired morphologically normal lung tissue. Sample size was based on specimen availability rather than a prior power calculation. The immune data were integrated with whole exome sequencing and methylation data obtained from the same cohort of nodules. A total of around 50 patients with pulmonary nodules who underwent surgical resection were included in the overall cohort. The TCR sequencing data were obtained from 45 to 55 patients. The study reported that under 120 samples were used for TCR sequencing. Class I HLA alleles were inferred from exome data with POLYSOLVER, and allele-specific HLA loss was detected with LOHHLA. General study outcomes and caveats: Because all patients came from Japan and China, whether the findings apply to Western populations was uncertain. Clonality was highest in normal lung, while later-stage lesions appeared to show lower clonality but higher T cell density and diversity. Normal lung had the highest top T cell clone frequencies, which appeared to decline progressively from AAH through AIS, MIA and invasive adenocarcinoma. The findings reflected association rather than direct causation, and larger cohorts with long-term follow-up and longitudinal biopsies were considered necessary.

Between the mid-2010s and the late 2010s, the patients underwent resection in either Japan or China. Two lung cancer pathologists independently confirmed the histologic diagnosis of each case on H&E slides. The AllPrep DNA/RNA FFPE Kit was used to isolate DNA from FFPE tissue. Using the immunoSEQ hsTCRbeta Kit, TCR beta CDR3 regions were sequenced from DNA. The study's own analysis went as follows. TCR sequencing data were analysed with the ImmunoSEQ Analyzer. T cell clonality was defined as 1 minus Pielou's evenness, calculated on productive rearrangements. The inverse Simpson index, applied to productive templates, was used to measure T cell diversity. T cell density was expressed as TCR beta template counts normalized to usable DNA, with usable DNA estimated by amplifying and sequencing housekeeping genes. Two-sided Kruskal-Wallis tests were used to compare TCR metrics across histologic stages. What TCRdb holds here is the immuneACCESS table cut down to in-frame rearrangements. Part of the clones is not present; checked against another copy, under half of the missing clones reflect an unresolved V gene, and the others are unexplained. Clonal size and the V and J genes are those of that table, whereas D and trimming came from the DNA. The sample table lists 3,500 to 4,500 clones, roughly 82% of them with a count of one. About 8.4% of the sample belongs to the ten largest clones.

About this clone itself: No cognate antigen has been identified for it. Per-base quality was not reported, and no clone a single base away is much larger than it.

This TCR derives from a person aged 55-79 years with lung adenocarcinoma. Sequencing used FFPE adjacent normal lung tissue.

The bases are TGTGCCAGCAGCTTAATAAGCGGGAAGGTCGGGGAGCTGTTTTTT. Translated, it reads CASSLISGKVGELFF. The rearrangement combines TRBV7-9 with TRBJ2-2, with 7 bases aligning to TRBD2. The germline V gene (reference sequence) gives CDR1 as SEHNR and CDR2 as FQNEAQ. Taken from cysteine to phenylalanine, the CDR3 has 15 residues. Only the CDR3 DNA is retained, 45 bases long and in frame from the first base. V is pruned by 2 bases and J by 7 bases, leaving 7 bases of the junction without a gene match.